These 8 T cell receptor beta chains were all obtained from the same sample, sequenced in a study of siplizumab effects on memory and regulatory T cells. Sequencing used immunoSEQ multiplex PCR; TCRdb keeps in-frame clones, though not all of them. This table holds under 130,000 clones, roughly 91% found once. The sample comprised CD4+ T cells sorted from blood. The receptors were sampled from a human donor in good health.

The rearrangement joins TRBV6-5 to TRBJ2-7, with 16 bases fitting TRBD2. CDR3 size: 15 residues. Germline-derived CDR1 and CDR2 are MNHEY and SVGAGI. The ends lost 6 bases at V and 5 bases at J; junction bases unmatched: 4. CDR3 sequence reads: CASRGTSGGAHEQYF. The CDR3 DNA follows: TGTGCCAGCAGAGGGACTAGCGGGGGGGCCCACGAGCAGTACTTC.

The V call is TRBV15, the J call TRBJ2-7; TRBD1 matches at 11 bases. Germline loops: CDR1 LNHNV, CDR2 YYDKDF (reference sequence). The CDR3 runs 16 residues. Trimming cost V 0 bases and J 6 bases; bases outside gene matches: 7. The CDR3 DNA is TGTGCCACCAGCAGAGATCGACCGGGACAGGGGGGCGAGCAGTACTTC. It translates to CATSRDRPGQGGEQYF.

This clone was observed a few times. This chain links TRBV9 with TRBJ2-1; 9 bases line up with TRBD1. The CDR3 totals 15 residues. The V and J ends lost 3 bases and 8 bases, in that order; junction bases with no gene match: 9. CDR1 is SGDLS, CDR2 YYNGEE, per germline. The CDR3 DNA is TGTGCCAGCAGCGCACAGGGACAGGGCAAGTATGAGCAGTTCTTC. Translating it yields CASSAQGQGKYEQFF.

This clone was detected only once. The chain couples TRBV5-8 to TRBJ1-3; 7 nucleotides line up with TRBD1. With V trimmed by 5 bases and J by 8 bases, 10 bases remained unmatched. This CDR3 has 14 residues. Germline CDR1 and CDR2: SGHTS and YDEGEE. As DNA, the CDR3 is TGTGCCAGCAGGGGAGGGGGCGCCGGGGACACCATATATTTT. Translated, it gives CASRGGGAGDTIYF.

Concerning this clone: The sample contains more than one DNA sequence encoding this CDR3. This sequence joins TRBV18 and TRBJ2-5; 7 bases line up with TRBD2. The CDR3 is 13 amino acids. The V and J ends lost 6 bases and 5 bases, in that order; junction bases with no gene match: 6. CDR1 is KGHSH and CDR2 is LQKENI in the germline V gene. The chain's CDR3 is CASSPPGRETQYF. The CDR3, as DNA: TGTGCCAGCTCGCCTCCCGGGAGGGAGACCCAGTACTTC. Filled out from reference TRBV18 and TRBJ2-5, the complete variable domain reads NAGVMQNPRHLVRRRGQEARLRCSPMKGHSHVYWYRQLPEEGLKFMVYLQKENIIDESGMPKERFSAEFPKEGPSILRIQQVVRGDSAAYFCASSPPGRETQYFGPGTRLLVL.

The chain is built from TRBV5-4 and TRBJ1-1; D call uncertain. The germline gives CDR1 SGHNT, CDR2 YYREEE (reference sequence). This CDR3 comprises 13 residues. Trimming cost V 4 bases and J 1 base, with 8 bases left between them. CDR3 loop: CASSLQRNTEAFF. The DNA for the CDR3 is TGTGCCAGCAGCCTACAGAGGAACACTGAAGCTTTCTTT.

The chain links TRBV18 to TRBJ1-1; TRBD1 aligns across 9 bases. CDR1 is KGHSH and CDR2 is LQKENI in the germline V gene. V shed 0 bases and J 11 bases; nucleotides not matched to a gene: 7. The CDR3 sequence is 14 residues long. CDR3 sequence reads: CASSPPNRDRVAFF. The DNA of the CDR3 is TGTGCCAGCTCACCACCGAATCGGGACAGGGTTGCTTTCTTT.

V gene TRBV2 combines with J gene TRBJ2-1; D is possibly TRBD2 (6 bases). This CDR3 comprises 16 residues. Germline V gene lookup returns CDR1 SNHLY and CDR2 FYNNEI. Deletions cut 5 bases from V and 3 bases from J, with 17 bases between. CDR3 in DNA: TGTGCCAGCAGTACTCCGCGGGGCAGCTACTACAATGAGCAGTTCTTC. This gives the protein CASSTPRGSYYNEQFF.